Shown below are 29 T cell receptor beta chains from a single sample sequenced in a study of post-analysis software for immune sequencing data (dated by TCRdb to 2015 to 2017). These receptors' antigens are unknown. What the study reported, not specific to this receptor: Roughly 5 TRBV segments, including TRBV5-6, TRBV5-1 and TRBV20-1, were significantly more frequent in patients than controls.

The library was built by means of PCR. Sequencing took place on an Illumina HiSeq 2500. To reduce PCR and sequencing biases, unique molecular identifiers were incorporated into the TCR beta cDNA libraries. Using fastp trimming at Q25 and MiXCR clonotype assembly, TCRdb reanalyzed the public sequencing data and kept in-frame beta chains. Rows with a matching CDR3 protein are joined into one entry that keeps the most common DNA and genes. This sample holds 740,000 or so distinct CDR3 sequences; roughly 58% were observed only once. 4% to 5.5% of the sample is in the top ten clones. Sequenced sample: blood. All receptors derive from a girl aged 10-17 years with multiple sclerosis.

The chain has TRBV7-4 and TRBJ1-5; D not certain. CDR1 and CDR2 (germline): SGHVT, SQSDAQ. The CDR3 is 13 amino acids. The V and J ends lost 5 bases and 9 bases respectively, with 14 bases between them. The CDR3 sequence: CASSLLPPWPQHF. The CDR3, as DNA: TGTGCCAGCAGCCTCCTCCCCCCATGGCCCCAGCATTTT. Supplemented by reference TRBV7-4 and TRBJ1-5, the full variable domain reads GAGVSQSPRYKVAKRGRDVALRCDSISGHVTLYWYRQTLGQGSEVLTYSQSDAQRDKSGRPSGRFSAERPERSVSTLKIQRTEQGDSAVYLCASSLLPPWPQHFGDGTRLSIL.

A remark on this clonotype: The junction does not match germline at one end; this may be a read error. The chain has TRBV3-1 and TRBJ1-1; 7 positions match TRBD1. This CDR3 is 15 amino acids long. Germline CDR1 is LGHDT and CDR2 is YNNKEL (reference sequence). The CDR3 region has the DNA TGTGCCGGCAGCCTACTCCCAGGGGACAGCACTGAAGCTTTCTTT. Protein product: CAGSLLPGDSTEAFF.

The rearrangement joins TRBV12-3 or TRBV12-4 to TRBJ2-7; a weak D match, TRBD1 (6 bases). CDR3 length: 13 residues. V was cut by 5 bases and J by 4 bases, with 12 bases left in between. The chain's CDR3 is CASSRQDRYEQYF. CDR3 nucleotides: TGTGCCAGCAGTAGACAGGATCGATACGAGCAGTACTTC.

This sequence joins TRBV20-1 and TRBJ2-5; 10 bases map to TRBD1. Germline CDR1 reads DFQATT; CDR2 reads SNEGSKA (reference sequence). V shed 1 base, J shed 8 bases, and the junction held 10 bases outside the gene matches. The CDR3 totals 15 residues. CDR3 in DNA: TGCAGTGCTAGAGTAGGGGGACAGGGGATAGGTACCCAGTACTTC. The encoded protein is CSARVGGQGIGTQYF.

Only a few counts were recorded for this clonotype. This chain joins TRBV5-1 and TRBJ1-6; D unresolved. Germline V gene lookup returns CDR1 SGHRS and CDR2 YFSETQ. Trimming cost V 4 bases and J 14 bases, with 16 bases left between them. The CDR3 runs to 13 residues. CDR3 protein: CASSPPALGSLHF. CDR3 in DNA: TGCGCCAGCAGCCCCCCGGCCTTGGGATCCCTCCACTTT.

The chain employs TRBV6-1 and TRBJ2-7; D ambiguous. The length of the CDR3 is 16 residues. V lost 3 bases to trimming and J lost 2 bases, with 17 bases between them. Germline values: CDR1 MNHNS, CDR2 SASEGT. This CDR3 reads CASSDHGSMRPYEQYF. In DNA form, the CDR3 reads TGTGCCAGCAGTGATCATGGGTCCATGAGGCCCTACGAGCAGTACTTC.

The chain combines TRBV5-6 with TRBJ2-3, with 11 bases matching TRBD1. The CDR3 runs to 16 residues. V lost 7 bases to trimming and J lost 4 bases; unmatched junction nucleotides: 11. Per the germline V gene, CDR1 is SGHDT and CDR2 is YYEEEE. Here the CDR3 DNA reads TGTGCCAGCGCCCCCCTTGGACAGGGGGCTCCAGATACGCAGTATTTT. Protein: CASAPLGQGAPDTQYF.

This chain connects TRBV4-1 to TRBJ2-1; 12 bases are a match to TRBD2. The CDR3 is 15 residues long. Germline values: CDR1 MGHRA, CDR2 YSYEKL. Unmatched junction bases numbered 4, after V lost 1 base and J lost 9 bases. CDR3 sequence: CASSQVTSGRTEQFF. The CDR3 DNA sequence: TGCGCCAGCAGCCAAGTCACTAGCGGGAGGACTGAGCAGTTCTTC.

The chain uses TRBV5-1 and TRBJ1-1; D uncertain. Germline V gene data show CDR1 as SGHRS and CDR2 as YFSETQ. With 4 bases removed from V and 5 bases from J, the gap between germline ends came to 9 bases. The CDR3 extends over 12 amino acids. CDR3 sequence: CASSLPGTEAFF. CDR3 coding DNA: TGCGCCAGCAGCCTCCCGGGGACTGAAGCTTTCTTT. Combining the CDR3 with reference TRBV5-1 and TRBJ1-1 gives the whole variable domain KAGVTQTPRYLIKTRGQQVTLSCSPISGHRSVSWYQQTPGQGLQFLFEYFSETQRNKGNFPGRFSGRQFSNSRSEMNVSTLELGDSALYLCASSLPGTEAFFGQGTRLTVV.

This clonotype came up once. The junction departs from the called germline gene at one end, perhaps through a read error. V usage is TRBV15 and J usage is TRBJ2-3, with 14 bases matching TRBD2. Germline values: CDR1 LNHNV, CDR2 YYDKDF (reference sequence). This CDR3 comprises 23 residues. This chain's CDR3 is CATNRDNLGTSGSTRGGTDTQYF. The CDR3 DNA reads as TGTGCCACCAACAGAGACAATCTGGGGACTAGCGGGAGCACGCGGGGTGGCACAGATACGCAGTATTTT.

This clonotype was counted only a few times. The chain employs TRBV6-1 and TRBJ2-5; D possibly corresponds to TRBD1 (5 bases). The V end lost 3 bases, the J end lost 4 bases, and 9 bases lay between the germline ends. Germline lookup yields CDR1 MNHNS and CDR2 SASEGT. This CDR3 spans 13 amino acids. CDR3 in amino acids: CASSDRARETQYF. The DNA for the CDR3 is TGTGCCAGCAGTGACAGGGCGCGAGAGACCCAGTACTTC.

The chain joins TRBV4-2 to TRBJ2-7; the match to TRBD2 covers 11 bases. CDR3 size: 16 residues. CDR1 LGHNA and CDR2 YNFKEQ come from the germline V gene. J was trimmed by 2 bases and V by 2 bases; bases with no gene match: 5. For the CDR3, the DNA is TGTGCCAGCAGCCAACCTCTAGCGGGAGGCACCTACGAGCAGTACTTC. Its protein is CASSQPLAGGTYEQYF.

This clonotype was seen a handful of times. The chain has TRBV29-1 and TRBJ2-5; weak D call: TRBD1 (6 bases). Germline V gene sequence: CDR1 SQVTM, CDR2 ANQGSEA. V shed 5 bases and J shed 5 bases, with 15 bases lying between them. This CDR3 has 13 amino acids. The chain's CDR3 is CSVPRGGGETQYF. Here the CDR3 DNA reads TGCAGCGTTCCCCGTGGGGGCGGGGAGACCCAGTACTTC.

The chain links TRBV5-1 to TRBJ1-2; unclear D gene. The V end was cut by 4 bases, the J end by 7 bases, with 11 bases between. CDR3 length equals 12 residues. Looked up from germline, CDR1 is SGHRS and CDR2 is YFSETQ. The CDR3 DNA reads as TGCGCCAGCAGCCCCTCTTTTGGTGGCTACACCTTC. It codes for CASSPSFGGYTF.

V gene TRBV7-6 combines with J gene TRBJ2-7, with TRBD2 matching 11 bases. Per the germline V gene, CDR1 is SGHVS and CDR2 is FNYEAQ. V lost 2 bases, J lost 6 bases, and 9 bases stayed unmatched. This CDR3 spans 16 amino acids. The CDR3, as DNA: TGTGCCAGCAGCTTATCCCTTAGCGGGAGGGCCTCCGAGCAGTACTTC. The encoded protein is CASSLSLSGRASEQYF.

A few counts support this clonotype. This chain connects TRBV15 to TRBJ2-1, with 13 bases lining up with TRBD2. CDR3 length: 18 amino acids. V gave up 1 base and J gave up 7 bases; unmatched junction bases: 10. Germline values: CDR1 LNHNV, CDR2 YYDKDF (reference sequence). CDR3 region: CATSRVPRGTSGNNEQFF. The CDR3 nucleotides are TGTGCCACCAGCAGAGTACCAAGGGGGACTAGCGGGAATAATGAGCAGTTCTTC.

This clonotype came up a few times. The chain is built from TRBV10-3 and TRBJ2-1; the match to TRBD1 covers 8 bases. Germline V gene lookup returns CDR1 ENHRY and CDR2 SYGVKD. The length of the CDR3 is 13 residues. V shed 10 bases, J shed 7 bases, and the junction held 9 bases outside the gene matches. CDR3 bases: TGTGCCACCGGACAGGGAATCTCGAATGAGCAGTTCTTC. Its protein is CATGQGISNEQFF.

The J gene is TRBJ2-5, the V gene TRBV4-1; 10 nucleotides line up with TRBD2. Near its end, the DNA agrees better with TRBJ2-7, so the J call may be wrong. The length of the CDR3 is 16 residues. Germline CDR1 reads MGHRA; CDR2 reads YSYEKL. The chain's CDR3 is CASSQGLAGVVYEQYF. The CDR3 DNA reads TGCGCCAGCAGCCAAGGGCTAGCGGGAGTTGTATACGAGCAGTACTTC.

The chain is built from TRBV9 and TRBJ2-5; D is uncertain. This CDR3 has 15 residues. Germline CDR1 is SGDLS and CDR2 is YYNGEE. V dropped 0 bases and J dropped 2 bases, with 11 bases sitting between them. This chain's CDR3 is CASSVEVGYQETQYF. DNA for the CDR3: TGTGCCAGCAGCGTAGAAGTAGGATATCAAGAGACCCAGTACTTC.

This chain links TRBV21-1 with TRBJ1-4; the table assigns TRBD1, which was not confirmed against the DNA. TRBV21-1 is a pseudogene locus. CDR3 length equals 18 residues. Written as DNA, the CDR3 is TGTGCCAGCAGCAAAGCTACCGGGACAGCTGAACTTAATGAAAAACTGTTTTTT. The encoded protein is CASSKATGTAELNEKLFF.

The chain uses TRBV29-1 and TRBJ2-1; TRBD2 aligns across 11 bases. Germline V lookup: CDR1 SQVTM, CDR2 ANQGSEA. This CDR3 has 15 amino acids. J gave up 5 bases and V 6 bases, and 9 bases lay outside the gene matches. The CDR3 region has the DNA TGCAGCGTCCGGGGGCTAGCGGGAGGTAACAATGAGCAGTTCTTC. It specifies CSVRGLAGGNNEQFF.

The genes are TRBV20-1 and TRBJ2-5; TRBD2 matches 8 bases. The last part of the DNA fits TRBJ2-7 better; the J call may be wrong. CDR3 length: 11 residues. The germline V gene encodes CDR1 DFQATT and CDR2 SNEGSKA (reference sequence). The CDR3 sequence: CSGRGGHEQYF. CDR3 coding DNA: TGCAGCGGACGGGGGGGGCACGAGCAGTACTTC.

This rearrangement joins TRBV5-6 to TRBJ1-2, with TRBD1 identical over 9 bases. Per the germline V gene, CDR1 is SGHDT and CDR2 is YYEEEE. V dropped 4 bases and J dropped 7; count of bases not matched to a gene: 11. CDR3 size: 15 residues. The CDR3 region has the DNA TGTGCCAGCAGCGAAACGACCGGGACAGGGTTTGGCTACACCTTC. Encoded protein: CASSETTGTGFGYTF.

J is TRBJ2-5 and V is TRBV30; D is ambiguous. This CDR3 has 12 amino acids. Germline values: CDR1 GTSNPN, CDR2 SVGIG (reference sequence). V lost 2 bases and J lost 4, with 8 bases in between. DNA of the CDR3: TGTGCCTGGAGTCTGGACCCAGAGACCCAGTACTTC. Residues: CAWSLDPETQYF.

This clonotype was seen only a few times. CDR3 residues: CSARDPGTSGAYEQYF. CDR3 DNA: TGCAGTGCTAGAGATCCGGGGACTAGCGGCGCCTACGAGCAGTACTTC. This sequence joins TRBV20-1 and TRBJ2-7, with 11 bases identical to TRBD2. CDR1 is DFQATT, CDR2 SNEGSKA, per germline (reference sequence). With V trimmed by 0 bases and J by 2 bases, 6 bases remained unmatched. CDR3 size: 16 residues.

The chain couples TRBV5-1 to TRBJ2-3, with TRBD2 identical over 10 bases. Losses at the gene ends were 1 base for V and 13 bases for J; bases not matched to a gene: 12. Germline CDR1 and CDR2: SGHRS and YFSETQ. This CDR3 spans 15 amino acids. CDR3 sequence: CASSLSTLAGEREYF. CDR3 in DNA: TGCGCCAGCAGCTTGTCGACGCTAGCGGGGGAGAGGGAGTATTTT.

The J gene is TRBJ2-5, the V gene TRBV12-3 or TRBV12-4; D possibly uses TRBD1 or TRBD2 (6 bases each). The V and J ends lost 4 bases and 4 bases respectively, with 13 bases between them. The CDR3 covers 14 residues. In nucleotides, the CDR3 is TGTGCCAGCAGTTCCGGGGGCCAACGAGAGACCCAGTACTTC. Protein: CASSSGGQRETQYF.

This chain links TRBV20-1 with TRBJ1-2, with TRBD1 identical over 7 bases. The germline V gene has CDR1 DFQATT and CDR2 SNEGSKA (reference sequence). Trimming cost V 0 bases and J 8 bases; bases outside gene matches: 12. The CDR3 extends over 15 amino acids. The CDR3 bases are TGCAGTGCTAGAGATCGGAAGGGGACAGCTAAGGGCTACACCTTC. Translated: CSARDRKGTAKGYTF.

In this sample, this clonotype turned up a few times. This sequence joins TRBV20-1 and TRBJ1-2, with D tentatively TRBD1 (6 bases). Germline V gene sequence: CDR1 DFQATT, CDR2 SNEGSKA (reference sequence). CDR3 length: 14 residues. V shed 1 base and J shed 4 bases, with 13 bases lying between them. The CDR3 DNA is TGCAGTGCTAGAGCCCTACAGGGATCCTATGGCTACACCTTC. Amino acids: CSARALQGSYGYTF.